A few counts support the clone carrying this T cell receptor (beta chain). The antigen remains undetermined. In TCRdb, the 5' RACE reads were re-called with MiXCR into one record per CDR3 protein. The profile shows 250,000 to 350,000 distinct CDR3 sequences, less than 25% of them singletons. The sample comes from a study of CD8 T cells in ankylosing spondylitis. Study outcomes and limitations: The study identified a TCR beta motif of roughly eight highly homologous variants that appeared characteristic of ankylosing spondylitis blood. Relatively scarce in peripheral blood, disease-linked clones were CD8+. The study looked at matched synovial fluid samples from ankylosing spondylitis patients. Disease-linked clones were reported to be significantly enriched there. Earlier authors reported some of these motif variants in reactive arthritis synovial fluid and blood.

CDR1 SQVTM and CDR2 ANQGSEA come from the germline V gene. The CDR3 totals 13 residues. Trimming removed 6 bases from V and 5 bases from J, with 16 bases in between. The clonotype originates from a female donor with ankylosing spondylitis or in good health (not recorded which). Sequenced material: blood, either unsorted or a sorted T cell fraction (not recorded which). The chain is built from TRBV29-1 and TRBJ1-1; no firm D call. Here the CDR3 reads CSVGRSPRTEAFF. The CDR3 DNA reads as TGCAGCGTCGGCAGGAGCCCGAGAACTGAAGCTTTCTTT.